The 23 T cell receptor beta chains given below trace back to one sample, sequenced in a study of cytomegalovirus exposure and HLA in healthy donors (dated by TCRdb to about 2017). Library creation used the immunoSEQ multiplex PCR assay. For the multiplex PCR, a mixture combining 60 forward primers for TCR Vbeta segments and 13 reverse primers for TCR Jbeta segments was used. TCRdb obtained this table from immuneACCESS and retained in-frame rearrangements with V and J assigned. These tables miss some clones; where compared with another copy, unresolved V genes account for less than half of the shortfall, and the remainder is unexplained. Here the sample has over 110,000 clones; under 80% occur a single time. The ten largest clones take up approximately 8.2% of the sample. Sequencing was carried out using PBMCs. The origin of the receptors is a woman aged 45-65 years in good health and CMV-seropositive.

This clone has just a few counts. J is TRBJ2-5 and V is TRBV7-6; possibly TRBD2 for D (6 bases). Between the trimmed V and J ends, which lost 3 bases and 5 bases, there was a span of 16 bases. This CDR3 comprises 15 residues. Germline V CDR1 and CDR2: SGHVS, FNYEAQ. CDR3 nucleotide sequence: TGTGCCAGCAGCTTGGGGACTCAGATTAGGGAGACCCAGTACTTC. Encoded protein: CASSLGTQIRETQYF.

The V call is TRBV5-6, the J call TRBJ2-5, with D possibly matching TRBD2 (6 bases). The V gene's germline CDR1 is SGHDT and CDR2 YYEEEE. CDR3 size: 13 residues. V was pared by 6 bases and J by 1 base, with 10 bases between. The CDR3 bases are TGTGCCAGCACCGGGACTGCCCAAGAGACCCAGTACTTC. It specifies CASTGTAQETQYF.

V usage is TRBV11-2 and J usage is TRBJ1-1; possibly TRBD1 for D (6 bases). CDR1 is SGHAT, CDR2 FQNNGV, per germline. The V and J ends lost 8 bases and 1 base respectively, with 20 bases between them. This CDR3 region has 16 residues. The CDR3 sequence: CASDSEGGAGNTEAFF. The CDR3 region has the DNA TGTGCCAGCGACTCCGAGGGGGGGGCGGGGAACACTGAAGCTTTCTTT.

The chain employs TRBV7-9 and TRBJ2-1, with D perhaps matching TRBD2 (6 bases). Germline V gene lookup returns CDR1 SEHNR and CDR2 FQNEAQ (reference sequence). The V and J ends lost 1 base and 8 bases respectively, with 12 bases between them. This CDR3 has 14 amino acids. This chain's CDR3 is CASSLVPRRDEQFF. The DNA of the CDR3 is TGTGCCAGCAGCTTAGTCCCCCGGAGGGATGAGCAGTTCTTC. Filled out from reference TRBV7-9 and TRBJ2-1, the complete variable domain reads DTGVSQNPRHKITKRGQNVTFRCDPISEHNRLYWYRQTLGQGPEFLTYFQNEAQLEKSRLLSDRFSAERPKGSFSTLEIQRTEQGDSAMYLCASSLVPRRDEQFFGPGTRLTVL.

This chain joins TRBV5-1 and TRBJ2-2; D unclear. With 4 bases removed from V and 0 bases from J, the gap between germline ends came to 10 bases. CDR1 is SGHRS, CDR2 YFSETQ, per germline. The CDR3 contains 15 residues. CDR3 amino acids: CASSLDNANTGELFF. The CDR3 DNA sequence: TGCGCCAGCAGCCTAGATAACGCGAACACCGGGGAGCTGTTTTTT.

Comment on this clone: One junction end does not reproduce the germline sequence, and a read error may be involved. The chain is built from TRBV7-3 and TRBJ2-1, with 12 bases identical to TRBD2. This CDR3 has 16 amino acids. The germline gives CDR1 SGHTA, CDR2 FQGTGA. CDR3 nucleotide sequence: TGTGCCAGCAGCTTATGGGCTAGCGGGGGGGGAACGCAGGTGGTCTTC. Its protein is CASSLWASGGGTQVVF.

The J gene is TRBJ1-5, the V gene TRBV12-5; D remains unclear. CDR3 size: 15 residues. Germline values: CDR1 LGHNT, CDR2 FRNRAP. V lost 1 base and J lost 0, with 7 bases in between. The CDR3 protein is CASGLGLYSNQPQHF. CDR3 coding DNA: TGTGCTAGTGGTTTGGGACTTTATAGCAATCAGCCCCAGCATTTT.

The chain couples TRBV7-2 to TRBJ2-7; TRBD1 matches at 7 bases. After removal of 5 bases from V and 6 bases from J, the junction contained 4 bases not matched to a gene. Germline CDR1 is SGHTA and CDR2 is FQGNSA. The CDR3 contains 12 residues. The CDR3 sequence: CASSLDRAEQYF. DNA of the CDR3: TGTGCCAGCAGCCTTGACAGGGCCGAGCAGTACTTC.

The J gene is TRBJ1-6, the V gene TRBV21-1. TRBV21-1 corresponds to a pseudogene. This CDR3 is built from 20 residues. The CDR3 loop reads CASSQERRRALRSYNSPLHF. CDR3 DNA: TGTGCCAGCAGTCAGGAGCGCCGGAGGGCATTGAGGTCCTATAATTCACCCCTCCACTTT.

The chain recombines TRBV5-1 with TRBJ2-7; no clear D. Trimming cost V 5 bases and J 3 bases, with 9 bases left between them. CDR3 length: 12 residues. Germline V CDR1 and CDR2: SGHRS, YFSETQ. CDR3 protein: CASRQSNYEQYF. The CDR3 region has the DNA TGCGCCAGCAGACAGTCAAACTACGAGCAGTACTTC.

A single count supports this clone. The gene calls are TRBV5-4 and TRBJ1-2; TRBD1 aligns across 9 bases. The V and J ends lost 4 bases and 4 bases, in that order; junction bases with no gene match: 11. Germline V lookup: CDR1 SGHNT, CDR2 YYREEE (reference sequence). This CDR3 is built from 16 residues. CDR3 region: CASSPVWTGESYGYTF. CDR3 nucleotide sequence: TGTGCCAGCAGCCCGGTCTGGACAGGGGAATCCTATGGCTACACCTTC. Combining the CDR3 with reference TRBV5-4 and TRBJ1-2 gives the whole variable domain ETGVTQSPTHLIKTRGQQVTLRCSSQSGHNTVSWYQQALGQGPQFIFQYYREEENGRGNFPPRFSGLQFPNYSSELNVNALELDDSALYLCASSPVWTGESYGYTFGSGTRLTVV.

The chain combines TRBV23-1 with TRBJ2-7; 11 nucleotides agree with TRBD2. TRBV23-1 is marked as an open reading frame, function uncertain. V dropped 3 bases and J dropped 0; count of bases not matched to a gene: 7. This CDR3 has 17 residues. In nucleotides, the CDR3 is TGCGCCAGCAGTCATCTTTCTAGCGGGGGGTTCTCCTACGAGCAGTACTTC. Protein sequence: CASSHLSSGGFSYEQYF.

The chain carries TRBV5-1 and TRBJ2-7, with 8 bases lining up with TRBD2. Germline CDR1 is SGHRS and CDR2 is YFSETQ. This CDR3 spans 16 amino acids. The V gene end was trimmed by 4 bases and the J gene end by 0 bases; junction bases not matched to a gene: 9. The CDR3 protein is CASSLRTSFFSYEQYF. The CDR3 region has the DNA TGCGCCAGCAGCCTAAGGACTAGCTTTTTCTCCTACGAGCAGTACTTC.

As DNA, the CDR3 is TGTGCCAGCAGCTTAGGAGGAACCGGGACAGGGGGACAAAATGAGCAGTTCTTC. It is translated as CASSLGGTGTGGQNEQFF. The chain combines TRBV11-2 with TRBJ2-1; 11 bases line up with TRBD1. J gave up 7 bases and V 1 base, and 12 bases lay outside the gene matches. Looked up from germline, CDR1 is SGHAT and CDR2 is FQNNGV. The CDR3 has 18 amino acids. Full variable domain (outside the CDR3, taken from reference TRBV11-2 and TRBJ2-1): EAGVAQSPRYKIIEKRQSVAFWCNPISGHATLYWYQQILGQGPKLLIQFQNNGVVDDSQLPKDRFSAERLKGVDSTLKIQPAKLEDSAVYLCASSLGGTGTGGQNEQFFGPGTRLTVL.

This clone was seen only once. The V call is TRBV19, the J call TRBJ2-3; D gene ambiguous. V was shortened by 2 bases and J by 2 bases, with 8 bases between the two germline ends. CDR1 is LNHDA and CDR2 is SQIVND in the germline V gene (reference sequence). CDR3 length: 14 amino acids. This chain's CDR3 is CASSIQASTDTQYF. The CDR3 DNA reads as TGTGCCAGTAGTATACAGGCGTCCACAGATACGCAGTATTTT.

This clone was detected a few times. This sequence joins TRBV30 and TRBJ1-6; possibly TRBD1 for D (6 bases). Germline assignment: CDR1 GTSNPN and CDR2 SVGIG (reference sequence). The CDR3 is 15 amino acids. V lost 4 bases, J lost 5 bases, and 15 bases lay in between. The CDR3 sequence: CAWISRGPDNSPLHF. Here the CDR3 DNA reads TGTGCCTGGATTTCGCGGGGGCCGGATAATTCACCCCTCCACTTT.

The chain employs TRBV27 and TRBJ1-4, with 8 bases matching TRBD1. Germline loops: CDR1 MNHEY, CDR2 SMNVEV (reference sequence). CDR3 length equals 15 residues. After removal of 2 bases from V and 8 bases from J, the junction contained 7 bases not matched to a gene. The CDR3 here is CASSLIGTGPEKLFF. Written as DNA, the CDR3 is TGTGCCAGCAGTTTAATCGGGACAGGTCCCGAAAAACTGTTTTTT.

The V gene is TRBV7-3, the J gene TRBJ2-7, with 7 nucleotides matching TRBD1. Germline trimming cut 5 bases from V and 6 bases from J; bases unmatched to any gene: 4. CDR1 and CDR2 (germline): SGHTA, FQGTGA. The CDR3 spans 12 residues. The DNA for the CDR3 is TGTGCCAGCAGCCGGCCAGGGGGCGAGCAGTACTTC. Its protein is CASSRPGGEQYF. Drawing the rest from reference TRBV7-3 and TRBJ2-7, the complete variable domain is GAGVSQTPSNKVTEKGKYVELRCDPISGHTALYWYRQSLGQGPEFLIYFQGTGAADDSGLPNDRFFAVRPEGSVSTLKIQRTERGDSAVYLCASSRPGGEQYFGPGTRLTVT.

This chain connects TRBV7-9 to TRBJ2-5; 8 bases are a match to TRBD2. V shed 5 bases and J 2 bases; nucleotides not matched to a gene: 13. Germline CDR1 reads SEHNR; CDR2 reads FQNEAQ (reference sequence). The CDR3 is 17 amino acids. This chain's CDR3 is CASSRPLGRGEQETQYF. CDR3 nucleotide sequence: TGTGCCAGCAGCCGACCTCTCGGGCGGGGGGAACAAGAGACCCAGTACTTC.

The rearrangement uses TRBV9 and TRBJ2-5; D remains ambiguous. Germline V CDR1 and CDR2: SGDLS, YYNGEE. V lost 0 bases, J lost 5 bases, and 11 bases lay in between. The CDR3 covers 14 residues. CDR3 nucleotides: TGTGCCAGCAGCGTAGATACTTCCCGGGAGACCCAGTACTTC. Translation gives CASSVDTSRETQYF.

The chain has TRBV7-9 and TRBJ2-1; D unresolved. The V gene's germline CDR1 is SEHNR and CDR2 FQNEAQ (reference sequence). The V end was cut by 3 bases, the J end by 0 bases, with 9 bases between. The CDR3 length is 15 residues. The CDR3 coding sequence is TGTGCCAGCAGCTTCCGCGGATACTCCTACAATGAGCAGTTCTTC. Translating it yields CASSFRGYSYNEQFF.

The chain joins TRBV9 to TRBJ2-7; D gene ambiguous. This CDR3 spans 15 amino acids. The V end was cut by 0 bases, the J end by 8 bases, with 18 bases between. Germline CDR1 is SGDLS and CDR2 is YYNGEE. CDR3 residues: CASSVGSGFQSKQYF. The CDR3 nucleotides are TGTGCCAGCAGCGTAGGTTCAGGTTTCCAATCTAAGCAGTACTTC.

This clone was recorded only once. The gene calls are TRBV2 and TRBJ1-3; D gene unclear. Germline V gene lookup returns CDR1 SNHLY and CDR2 FYNNEI. The CDR3 spans 11 residues. Deletions cut 8 bases from V and 7 bases from J, with 9 bases between. The CDR3 sequence: CASSLSNTIYF. The DNA for the CDR3 is TGTGCCAGCTCTTTGAGCAACACCATATATTTT.